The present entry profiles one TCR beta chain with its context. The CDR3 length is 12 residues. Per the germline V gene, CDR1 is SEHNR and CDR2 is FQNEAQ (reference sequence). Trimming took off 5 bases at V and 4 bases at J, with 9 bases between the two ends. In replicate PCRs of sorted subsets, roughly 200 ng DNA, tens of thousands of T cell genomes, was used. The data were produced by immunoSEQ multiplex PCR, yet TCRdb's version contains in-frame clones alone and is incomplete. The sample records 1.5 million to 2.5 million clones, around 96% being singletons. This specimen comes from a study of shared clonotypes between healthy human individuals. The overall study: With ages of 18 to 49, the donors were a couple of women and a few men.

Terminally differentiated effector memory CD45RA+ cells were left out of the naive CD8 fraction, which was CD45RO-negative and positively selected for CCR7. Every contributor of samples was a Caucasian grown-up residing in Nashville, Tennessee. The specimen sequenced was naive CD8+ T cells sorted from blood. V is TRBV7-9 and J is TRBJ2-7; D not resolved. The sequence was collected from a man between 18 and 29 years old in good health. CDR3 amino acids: CASSDPGYEQYF. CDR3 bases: TGTGCCAGCAGCGACCCCGGGTACGAGCAGTACTTC.